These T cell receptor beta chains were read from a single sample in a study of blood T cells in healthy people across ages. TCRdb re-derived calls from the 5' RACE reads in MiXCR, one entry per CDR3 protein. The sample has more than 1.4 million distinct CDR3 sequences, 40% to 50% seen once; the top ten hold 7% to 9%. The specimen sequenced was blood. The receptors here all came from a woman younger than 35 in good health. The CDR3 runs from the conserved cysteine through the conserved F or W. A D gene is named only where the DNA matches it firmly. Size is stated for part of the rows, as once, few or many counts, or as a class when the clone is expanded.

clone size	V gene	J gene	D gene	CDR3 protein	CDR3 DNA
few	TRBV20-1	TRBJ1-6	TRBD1	CSALDRGAASPLHF	TGCAGTGCTTTGGACAGGGGAGCAGCTTCACCCCTCCACTTT
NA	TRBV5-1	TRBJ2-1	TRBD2	CATATSGGAAEQFF	TGCGCCACCGCGACTAGCGGGGGGGCCGCTGAGCAGTTCTTC
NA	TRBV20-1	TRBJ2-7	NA	CSARKGNYGMSEQYF	TGCAGTGCTAGGAAGGGGAACTACGGGATGAGCGAGCAGTACTTC
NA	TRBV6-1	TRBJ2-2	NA	CASNPYRNTGELFF	TGTGCCAGCAATCCGTACAGAAACACCGGGGAGCTGTTTTTT
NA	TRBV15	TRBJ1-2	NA	CATSRSTGDGGYTF	TGTGCCACCAGCAGGTCTACAGGAGATGGAGGCTACACCTTC
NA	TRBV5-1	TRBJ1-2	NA	CASSGWAQANYGYTF	TGCGCCAGCAGCGGGTGGGCACAAGCTAACTATGGCTACACCTTC
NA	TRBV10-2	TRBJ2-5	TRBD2	CASSEFGFGSGAQETQYF	TGCGCCAGCAGTGAGTTTGGGTTTGGTAGCGGGGCACAAGAGACCCAGTACTTC
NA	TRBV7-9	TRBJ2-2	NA	CASSLAPAGELFF	TGTGCCAGCAGCTTAGCTCCGGCCGGGGAGCTGTTTTTT
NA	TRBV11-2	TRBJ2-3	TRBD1	CASSPNARQGGTDTQYF	TGTGCCAGCAGCCCGAACGCCCGACAGGGGGGGACAGATACGCAGTATTTT
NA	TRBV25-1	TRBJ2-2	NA	CATHPNTVNTGELFF	TGTGCCACCCATCCTAACACGGTTAACACCGGGGAGCTGTTTTTT
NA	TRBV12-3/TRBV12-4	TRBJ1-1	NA	CASSIAGKAEAFF	TGTGCCAGCAGTATCGCAGGGAAGGCTGAAGCTTTCTTT
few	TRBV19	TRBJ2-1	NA	CASMKAGEQFF	TGTGCCAGTATGAAAGCGGGTGAGCAGTTCTTC
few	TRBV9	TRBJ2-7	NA	CASSVFESSYEQYF	TGTGCCAGCAGCGTATTTGAATCCTCCTACGAGCAGTACTTC
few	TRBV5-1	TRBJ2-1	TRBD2	CASSGISGGVNNEQFF	TGCGCCAGCAGCGGAATTAGCGGGGGGGTCAACAATGAGCAGTTCTTC
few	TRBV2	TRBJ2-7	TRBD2	CASRGTSGYEQYF	TGTGCCAGCAGGGGGACTAGCGGATACGAGCAGTACTTC
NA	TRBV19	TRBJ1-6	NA	CASRADAQGIRPLHF	TGTGCCAGTAGGGCCGATGCACAGGGAATAAGACCCCTCCACTTT
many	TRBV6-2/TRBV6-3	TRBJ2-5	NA	CASSYPLGEQYF	TGTGCCAGCAGTTACCCCCTGGGAGAGCAGTACTTC
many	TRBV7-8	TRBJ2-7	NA	CASSLGGRTYEQYF	TGTGCCAGCAGTTTAGGCGGCCGCACCTACGAGCAGTACTTC
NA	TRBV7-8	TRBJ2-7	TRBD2	CASSLAAGRAGDEQYF	TGTGCCAGCAGCTTAGCAGCCGGGAGGGCCGGGGACGAGCAGTACTTC
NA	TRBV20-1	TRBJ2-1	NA	CGASARTNLVYNEQFF	TGCGGTGCTAGCGCCAGGACTAACCTAGTCTACAATGAGCAGTTCTTC
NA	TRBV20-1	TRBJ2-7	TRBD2	CSAGGTSGFSTYEQYF	TGCAGTGCTGGCGGGACTAGCGGTTTTAGTACCTACGAGCAGTACTTC
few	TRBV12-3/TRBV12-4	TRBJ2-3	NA	CASSLKGLEGYTQYF	TGTGCCAGCAGTTTAAAGGGACTTGAGGGGTATACGCAGTATTTT
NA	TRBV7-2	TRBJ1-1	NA	CASSLFRELNTEAFF	TGTGCCAGCAGCTTGTTTCGAGAGTTAAACACTGAAGCTTTCTTT
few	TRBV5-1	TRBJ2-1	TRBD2	CASSVAHQLAGAYNEQFF	TGCGCCAGCAGCGTTGCCCATCAACTAGCGGGAGCCTACAATGAGCAGTTCTTC
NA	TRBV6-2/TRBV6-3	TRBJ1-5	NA	CASSYSSGGQPQHF	TGTGCCAGCAGTTACTCGAGTGGTGGTCAGCCCCAGCATTTT
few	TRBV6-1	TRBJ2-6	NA	CASRTATSGANVLTF	TGTGCCAGCAGGACAGCCACCTCTGGGGCCAACGTCCTGACTTTC
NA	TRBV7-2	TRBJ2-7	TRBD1	CASSFDRGPYEQYF	TGTGCCAGCAGCTTTGACAGGGGCCCCTACGAGCAGTACTTC
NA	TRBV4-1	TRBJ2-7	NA	CASSQDPRQGLRYEQYF	TGCGCCAGCAGCCAAGACCCCCGACAGGGACTGCGTTACGAGCAGTACTTC
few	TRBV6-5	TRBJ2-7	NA	CASSTTPLAYEQYF	TGTGCCAGCAGCACGACTCCCTTGGCCTACGAGCAGTACTTC
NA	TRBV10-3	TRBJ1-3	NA	CAISPDGTFGNTIYF	TGTGCCATCAGCCCTGACGGAACCTTCGGGAACACCATATATTTT
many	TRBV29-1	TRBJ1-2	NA	CSVGENYGYTF	TGCAGCGTTGGGGAGAACTATGGCTACACCTTC
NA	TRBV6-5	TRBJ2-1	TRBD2	CASSYSGWTSGRFTYNEQFF	TGTGCCAGCAGTTACTCGGGCTGGACTAGCGGGAGGTTCACTTACAATGAGCAGTTCTTC
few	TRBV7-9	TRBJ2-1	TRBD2	CASSLAVAGSYNEQFF	TGTGCCAGCAGCCTCGCTGTAGCGGGAAGTTACAATGAGCAGTTCTTC
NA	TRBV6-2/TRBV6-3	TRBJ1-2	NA	CASSYAQDYGYTF	TGTGCCAGCAGTTACGCGCAGGACTATGGCTACACCTTC
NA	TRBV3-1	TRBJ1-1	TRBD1	CASSHLQGRRSEAFF	TGTGCCAGCAGCCACCTACAGGGGCGCAGGTCTGAAGCTTTCTTT
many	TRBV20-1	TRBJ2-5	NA	CSASPTAKETQYF	TGCAGTGCTAGTCCGACGGCCAAAGAGACCCAGTACTTC
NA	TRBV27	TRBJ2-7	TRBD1	CASSFYVGQRLYEQYF	TGTGCCAGCAGTTTTTATGTGGGACAGAGGTTGTACGAGCAGTACTTC
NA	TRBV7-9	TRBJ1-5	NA	CASSSTLGQPNQPQHF	TGTGCCAGCAGCTCAACGCTAGGACAGCCCAATCAGCCCCAGCATTTT
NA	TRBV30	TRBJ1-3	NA	CAWSPGNTIYF	TGTGCCTGGAGTCCTGGAAACACCATATATTTT
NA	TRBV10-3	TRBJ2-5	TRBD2	CAGGAGTSNEQYF	TGTGCCGGCGGGGCAGGGACTAGCAATGAGCAGTACTTC
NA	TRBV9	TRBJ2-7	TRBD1	CASSVTTGSLYEQYF	TGTGCCAGCAGCGTAACGACAGGGAGCCTCTACGAGCAGTACTTC
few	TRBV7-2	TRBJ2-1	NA	CASSLGHGPYNEQFF	TGTGCCAGCAGCTTAGGTCATGGCCCCTACAATGAGCAGTTCTTC